These 32 T cell receptor beta chains were all obtained from the same sample, sequenced in a study of cytomegalovirus exposure and HLA in healthy donors. The PCR was carried out with 60 Vbeta primers and 13 Jbeta primers. Only in-frame clones appear in the TCRdb table, and some are missing; sequencing was by immunoSEQ multiplex PCR. The sample comprises under 250,000 clones, 79% of which are singletons, and 1.7% rests with the top ten. Sample: PBMCs. The receptors stem from a man aged 50 to 60 in good health and CMV-seronegative.

The rearrangement joins TRBV7-9 to TRBJ2-7, with D unclear. Trimming removed 5 bases from V and 5 bases from J, with 16 bases in between. Germline CDR1 is SEHNR and CDR2 is FQNEAQ (reference sequence). The CDR3 has 14 residues. The CDR3 reads CASSPYGGPHEQYF. In nucleotides, the CDR3 is TGTGCCAGCAGCCCTTACGGTGGGCCACACGAGCAGTACTTC.

The chain combines TRBV9 with TRBJ2-1; the match to TRBD2 covers 7 bases. The CDR3 consists of 12 residues. Losses at the gene ends were 2 bases for V and 10 bases for J; bases not matched to a gene: 3. In germline, CDR1 is SGDLS, CDR2 YYNGEE. Written as DNA, the CDR3 is TGTGCCAGCAGCGTGGCCGGGAGGGAGCAGTTCTTC. Translating gives CASSVAGREQFF.

V usage is TRBV27 and J usage is TRBJ1-2; no definite D call. The CDR3 is 12 amino acids. Germline V lookup: CDR1 MNHEY, CDR2 SMNVEV (reference sequence). V gave up 4 bases and J gave up 8 bases, with 11 bases separating them. The CDR3 here is CASSSQRSGYTF. In DNA, the CDR3 is TGTGCCAGCAGTTCACAGAGATCCGGCTACACCTTC.

Written as DNA, the CDR3 is TGTGCCAGCAGCCTCGGGGGGGACATTGCTGAAAAACTGTTTTTT. Translating it yields CASSLGGDIAEKLFF. The gene calls are TRBV7-2 and TRBJ1-4, with D possibly being TRBD1 (6 bases). Germline V gives CDR1 SGHTA, CDR2 FQGNSA. Trimming pared 5 bases from V and 7 bases from J, leaving 17 bases between. The CDR3 is 15 amino acids.

A single count supports this clone. The chain has TRBV28 and TRBJ1-2, with 7 bases fitting TRBD1. The germline V gene encodes CDR1 MDHEN and CDR2 SYDVKM. CDR3 length: 11 amino acids. The ends lost 8 bases at V and 8 bases at J; junction bases unmatched: 5. CDR3 amino acids: CASHTGDGYTF. The CDR3 bases are TGTGCCAGCCACACAGGGGACGGCTACACCTTC.

The sample holds a few counts of this clone. The chain employs TRBV15 and TRBJ2-6; tentatively, D is TRBD1 (5 bases). With 4 bases removed from V and 2 bases from J, the gap between germline ends came to 15 bases. CDR1 and CDR2 (germline): LNHNV, YYDKDF (reference sequence). The CDR3 sequence is 17 residues long. The CDR3 here is CATSTGQGGTGANVLTF. CDR3 nucleotides: TGTGCCACCAGCACCGGCCAGGGTGGGACTGGGGCCAACGTCCTGACTTTC.

The chain links TRBV10-3 to TRBJ2-5; a possible D gene is TRBD1 (6 bases). The V end was cut by 6 bases, the J end by 1 base, with 12 bases between. CDR3 length equals 14 residues. Germline V gene data show CDR1 as ENHRY and CDR2 as SYGVKD. This CDR3 is CAIRIRTAQETQYF. The CDR3 nucleotides read TGTGCCATCAGGATTAGGACAGCCCAAGAGACCCAGTACTTC.

V usage is TRBV4-1 and J usage is TRBJ1-4; the D gene is possibly TRBD1 (5 bases). Germline values: CDR1 MGHRA, CDR2 YSYEKL. The CDR3 spans 16 residues. Trimming shortened V by 0 bases and J by 7 bases, and 15 bases separated the two germline ends. The CDR3 region is CASSQDRNRLREKLFF. CDR3 in DNA: TGCGCCAGCAGCCAAGATAGGAACAGGCTCCGTGAAAAACTGTTTTTT.

As concerns this clone: Other DNA sequences in the same sample also yield this CDR3. The chain uses TRBV2 and TRBJ1-1; D is uncertain. The germline V gene has CDR1 SNHLY and CDR2 FYNNEI. The CDR3 is made up of 17 amino acids. V lost 2 bases and J 0 bases, leaving 16 bases between the germline ends. The CDR3 DNA is TGTGCCAGCAGTGAACTAGCGGGTGGAGTCATGAACACTGAAGCTTTCTTT. Residues: CASSELAGGVMNTEAFF. Based on the CDR3 plus reference TRBV2 and TRBJ1-1, the full variable domain is EPEVTQTPSHQVTQMGQEVILRCVPISNHLYFYWYRQILGQKVEFLVSFYNNEISEKSEIFDDQFSVERPDGSNFTLKIRSTKLEDSAMYFCASSELAGGVMNTEAFFGQGTRLTVV.

The J gene is TRBJ2-7, the V gene TRBV4-2; 10 bases agree with TRBD1. Looked up from germline, CDR1 is LGHNA and CDR2 is YNFKEQ. CDR3 length: 16 amino acids. Trimming at V came to 1 base and at J to 1 base, leaving 4 bases not matched to a gene. As DNA, the CDR3 is TGTGCCAGCAGCCAAGGAAGGGGACAGGGGTCCTACGAGCAGTACTTC. Amino acid sequence: CASSQGRGQGSYEQYF.

The rearrangement joins TRBV28 to TRBJ1-5, with 9 bases fitting TRBD1. Germline CDR1 MDHEN, CDR2 SYDVKM. Germline trimming cut 6 bases from V and 4 bases from J; bases unmatched to any gene: 7. The CDR3 is 15 amino acids. The DNA for the CDR3 is TGTGCCAGCAGCTCCGGGACAGGGACAAATCAGCCCCAGCATTTT. Its protein product is CASSSGTGTNQPQHF.

The genes are TRBV11-3 and TRBJ2-7; 12 bases agree with TRBD1. The CDR3 contains 15 residues. Germline values: CDR1 SGHNT, CDR2 YENEEA. V gave up 5 bases and J gave up 5 bases; unmatched junction bases: 7. Here the CDR3 reads CASSVGQGASHEQYF. CDR3 in DNA: TGTGCCAGCAGCGTGGGACAGGGGGCTTCCCACGAGCAGTACTTC.

The chain combines TRBV10-3 with TRBJ2-5; perhaps TRBD2 as D (5 bases). The CDR3 length is 13 residues. V lost 5 bases, J lost 1 base, and 8 bases lay in between. Germline lookup yields CDR1 ENHRY and CDR2 SYGVKD. In DNA, the CDR3 is TGTGCCATCAGTCCAGGACTCCAAGAGACCCAGTACTTC. Translating gives CAISPGLQETQYF.

This sequence joins TRBV6-4 and TRBJ2-2, with 11 bases matching TRBD2. J was trimmed by 7 bases and V by 2 bases; bases with no gene match: 9. The CDR3 length is 17 residues. Germline assignment: CDR1 MRHNA and CDR2 SNTAGT. The CDR3 DNA reads as TGTGCCAGCAGTGACGAACTAGCGGGAGCCCGCGACGGGGAGCTGTTTTTT. The encoded protein is CASSDELAGARDGELFF.

This rearrangement joins TRBV7-8 to TRBJ1-2; no clear D gene. Germline V gene lookup returns CDR1 SGHVS and CDR2 FQNEAQ. V was pared by 2 bases and J by 2 bases, with 6 bases between. The CDR3 runs 13 residues. CDR3 amino acids: CASSLQQNYGYTF. The CDR3 region has the DNA TGTGCCAGCAGCTTACAACAGAACTATGGCTACACCTTC.

The chain joins TRBV6-1 to TRBJ1-5; TRBD1 is a possible D gene (6 bases). The CDR3 covers 15 residues. Trimming took off 8 bases at V and 2 bases at J, with 16 bases between the two ends. In germline, CDR1 is MNHNS, CDR2 SASEGT. The CDR3 DNA reads TGTGCCAGCGTATACGCAGGGGATCGCAATCAGCCCCAGCATTTT. Its protein is CASVYAGDRNQPQHF.

The rearrangement uses TRBV4-1 and TRBJ2-7, with TRBD2 as a possible D gene (7 bases). CDR1 and CDR2 from the germline V gene are MGHRA and YSYEKL. The CDR3 length is 17 residues. Trimming removed 0 bases from V and 5 bases from J, with 20 bases in between. The CDR3 here is CASSQEQGGGGGDEQYF. CDR3 nucleotides: TGCGCCAGCAGCCAAGAACAGGGAGGGGGGGGCGGCGACGAGCAGTACTTC.

The V and J genes are TRBV11-2 and TRBJ2-1; D possibly corresponds to TRBD2 (5 bases). Germline values: CDR1 SGHAT, CDR2 FQNNGV. Trimming removed 0 bases from V and 6 bases from J, with 15 bases in between. The CDR3 has 16 amino acids. The CDR3 loop reads CASSLERASWSNEQFF. CDR3 DNA: TGTGCCAGCAGCTTAGAACGGGCTAGCTGGTCCAATGAGCAGTTCTTC.

The gene calls are TRBV27 and TRBJ2-7; TRBD2 might be the D (6 bases). This CDR3 contains 13 residues. CDR1 is MNHEY, CDR2 SMNVEV, per germline (reference sequence). V was shortened by 6 bases and J by 3 bases, with 12 bases between the two germline ends. For the CDR3, the DNA is TGTGCCAGCAGGCGGGACGCCTTCTACGAGCAGTACTTC. It translates to CASRRDAFYEQYF.

The chain uses TRBV27 and TRBJ1-5; D perhaps matches TRBD1 (5 bases). The germline V and J ends were trimmed by 6 bases and 2 bases, with 11 bases remaining between them. This CDR3 spans 14 amino acids. Germline V CDR1 and CDR2: MNHEY, SMNVEV (reference sequence). The CDR3 here is CASSLTGRNQPQHF. The CDR3, as DNA: TGTGCCAGCAGCCTCACAGGTCGCAATCAGCCCCAGCATTTT.

V is TRBV4-1 and J is TRBJ2-2; 10 bases map to TRBD1. The germline V gene has CDR1 MGHRA and CDR2 YSYEKL. J was trimmed by 0 bases and V by 1 base; bases with no gene match: 17. The CDR3 is 22 residues long. This CDR3 reads CASSQGSGWDRGRKTNTGELFF. The DNA for the CDR3 is TGCGCCAGCAGCCAAGGGAGTGGCTGGGACAGGGGAAGAAAAACGAACACCGGGGAGCTGTTTTTT.

This clone appeared once. The rearrangement joins TRBV4-2 to TRBJ2-1; 8 bases match TRBD1. CDR1 is LGHNA and CDR2 is YNFKEQ in the germline V gene. This CDR3 is built from 20 residues. Losses at the gene ends were 0 bases for V and 6 bases for J; bases not matched to a gene: 19. CDR3 residues: CASSQDSQGAHGRGPNEQFF. The CDR3 DNA reads TGTGCCAGCAGCCAAGATTCGCAGGGGGCTCACGGGAGAGGACCCAATGAGCAGTTCTTC.

The CDR3 protein is CASSYSAGGTYEQYF. Here the CDR3 DNA reads TGTGCCAGCAGTTACTCGGCAGGGGGGACCTACGAGCAGTACTTC. This chain links TRBV6-5 with TRBJ2-7, with D perhaps TRBD1 (7 bases). Trimming removed 0 bases at V and 2 bases at J, with 11 bases between. This CDR3 region has 15 residues. The germline V gene encodes CDR1 MNHEY and CDR2 SVGAGI.

The chain carries TRBV28 and TRBJ2-1, with TRBD2 matching over 10 bases. There are 14 residues in the CDR3. CDR1 is MDHEN and CDR2 is SYDVKM in the germline V gene. The V and J ends lost 9 bases and 4 bases, in that order; junction bases with no gene match: 6. The CDR3 region has the DNA TGTGCCAGTCTGGGACTAGCGTCTTACAATGAGCAGTTCTTC. This codes for CASLGLASYNEQFF.

This clone was recorded once. The chain combines TRBV28 with TRBJ2-3; 7 bases agree with TRBD2. From germline, CDR1 is MDHEN and CDR2 SYDVKM. This CDR3 has 13 amino acids. The V gene end was trimmed by 8 bases and the J gene end by 8 bases; junction bases not matched to a gene: 10. CDR3 sequence: CASGLGGEGTQYF. CDR3 sequence (DNA): TGTGCCAGCGGGTTGGGCGGGGAGGGTACGCAGTATTTT.

The rearrangement joins TRBV7-6 to TRBJ1-3; no definite D call. Germline CDR1 and CDR2: SGHVS and FNYEAQ. The CDR3 extends over 15 amino acids. Trimming removed 0 bases from V and 4 bases from J, with 10 bases in between. CDR3 sequence reads: CASSLAPSRGNTIYF. In nucleotides, the CDR3 is TGTGCCAGCAGCTTAGCACCGAGTAGAGGAAACACCATATATTTT. Full variable domain (rest looked up from reference TRBV7-6 and TRBJ1-3): GAGVSQSPRYKVTKRGQDVALRCDPISGHVSLYWYRQALGQGPEFLTYFNYEAQQDKSGLPNDRFSAERPEGSISTLTIQRTEQRDSAMYRCASSLAPSRGNTIYFGEGSWLTVV.

The V and J genes are TRBV4-2 and TRBJ2-7; a possible D gene is TRBD2 (6 bases). The CDR3 spans 14 residues. The germline V and J ends were trimmed by 4 bases and 3 bases, with 13 bases remaining between them. Germline CDR1 reads LGHNA; CDR2 reads YNFKEQ. This chain's CDR3 is CASSRETRSYEQYF. In DNA form, the CDR3 reads TGTGCCAGCAGCCGGGAGACTAGGAGCTACGAGCAGTACTTC.

The V gene is TRBV27, the J gene TRBJ1-6; D is ambiguous. Trimming left V 8 bases short and J 11 bases short, with 16 bases between. Per the germline V gene, CDR1 is MNHEY and CDR2 is SMNVEV (reference sequence). CDR3 length: 13 amino acids. The CDR3 sequence is CASRSIETAPLHF. For the CDR3, the DNA is TGTGCCAGCCGTTCAATTGAGACTGCACCCCTCCACTTT.

The chain couples TRBV9 to TRBJ1-5, with 10 bases identical to TRBD1. Germline V gives CDR1 SGDLS, CDR2 YYNGEE. This CDR3 spans 14 amino acids. V was pared by 3 bases and J by 4 bases, with 1 base of the junction left unmatched. CDR3 DNA: TGTGCCAGCAGCGGGGGACAGGGGAATCAGCCCCAGCATTTT. Encoded protein: CASSGGQGNQPQHF.

The CDR3 DNA sequence: TGCGCCAGCAGCTTGGCTCGGGCCTACGAGCAGTACTTC. Its protein is CASSLARAYEQYF. The genes are TRBV5-1 and TRBJ2-7; D gene unclear. CDR3 length equals 13 residues. Trimming cost V 0 bases and J 2 bases, with 6 bases left between them. Germline assignment: CDR1 SGHRS and CDR2 YFSETQ.

The V and J genes are TRBV27 and TRBJ2-5; maybe TRBD2 (5 bases). Looked up from germline, CDR1 is MNHEY and CDR2 is SMNVEV (reference sequence). This CDR3 is 16 amino acids long. Trimming removed 6 bases from V and 5 bases from J, with 22 bases in between. This CDR3 reads CASREYLGVPDETQYF. Here the CDR3 DNA reads TGTGCCAGCAGGGAATATCTCGGGGTTCCCGACGAGACCCAGTACTTC.

V and J are TRBV19 and TRBJ2-7, with D possibly matching TRBD2 (6 bases). Germline CDR1 and CDR2: LNHDA and SQIVND (reference sequence). The CDR3 spans 15 residues. Trimming left V 9 bases short and J 3 bases short, with 21 bases between. The CDR3 sequence is CASPNRDSTIYEQYF. For the CDR3, the DNA is TGTGCCAGCCCTAATCGGGACTCCACTATCTACGAGCAGTACTTC.